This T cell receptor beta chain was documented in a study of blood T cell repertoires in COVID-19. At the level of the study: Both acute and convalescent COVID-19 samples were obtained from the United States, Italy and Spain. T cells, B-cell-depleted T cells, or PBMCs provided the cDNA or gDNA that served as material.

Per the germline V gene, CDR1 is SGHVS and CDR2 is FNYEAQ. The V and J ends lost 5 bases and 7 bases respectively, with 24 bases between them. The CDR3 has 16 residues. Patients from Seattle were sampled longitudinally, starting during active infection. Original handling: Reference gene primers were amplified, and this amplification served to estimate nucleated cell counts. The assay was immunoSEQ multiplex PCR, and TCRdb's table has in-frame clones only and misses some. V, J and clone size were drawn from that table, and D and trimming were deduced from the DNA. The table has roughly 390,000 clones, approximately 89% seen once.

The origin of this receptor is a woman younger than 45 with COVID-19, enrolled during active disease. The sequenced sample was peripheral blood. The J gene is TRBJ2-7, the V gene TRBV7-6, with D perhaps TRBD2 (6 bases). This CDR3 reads CASSVQVAGTSGEQYF. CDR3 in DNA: TGTGCCAGCAGCGTCCAAGTGGCGGGAACCTCGGGGGAGCAGTACTTC. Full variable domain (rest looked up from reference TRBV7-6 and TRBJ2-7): GAGVSQSPRYKVTKRGQDVALRCDPISGHVSLYWYRQALGQGPEFLTYFNYEAQQDKSGLPNDRFSAERPEGSISTLTIQRTEQRDSAMYRCASSVQVAGTSGEQYFGPGTRLTVT.